This TCR beta chain is drawn from a study of blood T cell repertoires in COVID-19. Study-wide context: Some COVID-19 samples were acute and others convalescent; all came from the United States, Italy and Spain.

J was trimmed by 3 bases and V by 6 bases; bases with no gene match: 5. This CDR3 comprises 14 residues. Looked up from germline, CDR1 is MNHEY and CDR2 is SVGAGI. In the original workflow: Estimated nucleated cell counts came from reference gene primer amplification. Clones were read by immunoSEQ multiplex PCR, and TCRdb kept only the in-frame ones, dropping some. For V, J and clone size, that table is used; D and trimming come from the DNA. This sample has under 300,000 clones, with roughly 80% found just once. This receptor was taken from a woman aged 40 to 50 with active or convalescent COVID-19. The rearrangement links TRBV6-5 to TRBJ2-4, with TRBD1 matching 7 bases. Sequencing was done on a sample of peripheral blood. The DNA of the CDR3 is TGTGCCAGCAGACCGACAGGGATCAAAAACATTCAGTACTTC. Protein product: CASRPTGIKNIQYF.